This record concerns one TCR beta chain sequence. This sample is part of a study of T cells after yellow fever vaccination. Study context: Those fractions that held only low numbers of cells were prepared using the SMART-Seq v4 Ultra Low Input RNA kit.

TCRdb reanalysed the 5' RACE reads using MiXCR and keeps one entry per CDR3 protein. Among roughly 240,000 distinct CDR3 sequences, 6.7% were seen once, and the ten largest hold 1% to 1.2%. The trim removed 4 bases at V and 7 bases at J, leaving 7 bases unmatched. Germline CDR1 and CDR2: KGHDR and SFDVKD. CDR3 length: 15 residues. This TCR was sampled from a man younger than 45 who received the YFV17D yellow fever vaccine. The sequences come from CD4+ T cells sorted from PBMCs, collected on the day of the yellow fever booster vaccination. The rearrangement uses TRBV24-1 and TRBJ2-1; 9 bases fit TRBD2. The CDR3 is CATSEAREGSNEQFF. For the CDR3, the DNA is TGTGCCACCAGTGAGGCGCGGGAGGGCTCAAATGAGCAGTTCTTC.